Listed here is a single TCR beta chain. The antigen remains undetermined. The V gene end was trimmed by 6 bases and the J gene end by 6 bases; junction bases not matched to a gene: 10. The CDR3 consists of 15 residues. Germline lookup yields CDR1 SGHTA and CDR2 FQGNSA. The data derive from a study of blood T cells in healthy people across ages. The use of a sample-barcoded 5' primer and a J-beta primer mix characterized a second PCR of 7 to 11 cycles. A template-switch adaptor with 12 random nucleotides tagged each cDNA molecule. MiXCR, run by TCRdb on the 5' RACE reads, gives a single entry per CDR3 protein. The sample yields about 830,000 distinct CDR3 sequences, 62% seen once. The study's findings and limits: TCR beta diversity correlated strongly with naive T cell percentage.

This clonotype was obtained from a man aged 25 to 40 in good health. The chain has TRBV7-2 and TRBJ2-7; 11 nucleotides agree with TRBD1. The sample consisted of blood. CDR3 bases: TGTGCCAGCAGTCGAAGGACAGGGGGCCTTTTCGAGCAGTACTTC. It codes for CASSRRTGGLFEQYF.